This TCR beta chain was recorded in a study of shared clonotypes between healthy human individuals. Samples underwent the assay at deep level. The authors split each subset's genomic DNA evenly across several immunoSEQ plates. Sequenced by immunoSEQ multiplex PCR; TCRdb stores in-frame clones only, minus some. The sample has about 2.5 million clones, roughly 92% seen once; the top ten hold 0.3% to 0.45%. V lost 8 bases and J lost 4; bases outside the gene matches: 5. CDR1 is LNHDA and CDR2 is SQIVND in the germline V gene (reference sequence). The CDR3 spans 13 residues. All the donors were Caucasian adults who lived in Nashville, Tennessee. The sample holds one count of this clone.

This clonotype was obtained from a man aged 18 to 29 in good health. Some clones in this sample may be carry-over from other donors' samples. Sequencing was performed on naive CD4+ T cells from PBMCs. The subset denotes: CD45RA+ positively selected. The rearrangement links TRBV19 to TRBJ1-5, with 7 bases lining up with TRBD1. The CDR3 sequence: CASEGQKNQPQHF. The CDR3 DNA reads TGTGCCAGTGAGGGACAGAAAAATCAGCCCCAGCATTTT.